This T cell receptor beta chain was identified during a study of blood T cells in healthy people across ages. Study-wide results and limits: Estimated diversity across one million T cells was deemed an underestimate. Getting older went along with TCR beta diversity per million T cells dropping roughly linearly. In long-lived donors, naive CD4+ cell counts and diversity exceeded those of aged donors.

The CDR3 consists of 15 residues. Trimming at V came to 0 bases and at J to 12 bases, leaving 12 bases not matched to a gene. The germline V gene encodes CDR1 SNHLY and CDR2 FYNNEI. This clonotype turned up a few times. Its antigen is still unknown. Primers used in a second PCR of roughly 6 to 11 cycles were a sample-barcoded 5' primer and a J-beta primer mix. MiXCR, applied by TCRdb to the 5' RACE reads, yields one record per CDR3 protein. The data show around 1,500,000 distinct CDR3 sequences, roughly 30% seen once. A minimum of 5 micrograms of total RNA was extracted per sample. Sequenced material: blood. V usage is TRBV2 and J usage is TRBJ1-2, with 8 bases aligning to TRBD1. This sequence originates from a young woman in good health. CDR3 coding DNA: TGTGCCAGCAGTGAAGCCATGGACAGGGAAAGTGGTAACACCTTC. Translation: CASSEAMDRESGNTF.